These 8 T cell receptor beta chains originate from one sample sequenced in a study of T cell responses to AZD1222 COVID-19 vaccine. The assay was immunoSEQ multiplex PCR, and TCRdb's table has in-frame clones only and misses some. Of about 110,000 clones in the sample, around 90% were seen once. Sample: peripheral blood, taken on day 0 of AZD1222 vaccination. These receptor sequences come from an adult in good health.

The rearrangement uses TRBV28 and TRBJ2-7, with 8 nucleotides matching TRBD2. With 5 bases clipped from V and 0 bases from J, the junction kept 6 bases outside the gene matches. CDR1 and CDR2 from the germline V gene are MDHEN and SYDVKM. The CDR3 totals 15 residues. In DNA form, the CDR3 reads TGTGCCAGCAGTCAACTAGCGGAGCACTCCTACGAGCAGTACTTC. Its protein is CASSQLAEHSYEQYF.

The chain recombines TRBV7-7 with TRBJ1-3; D is undetermined. This CDR3 contains 15 residues. CDR1 is SSHAT, CDR2 FNYEAQ, per germline (reference sequence). V was cut by 1 base and J by 0 bases, with 7 bases left in between. In nucleotides, the CDR3 is TGTGCCAGCAGCTTAGTGGCAGCCTCTGGAAACACCATATATTTT. This translates into CASSLVAASGNTIYF.

V and J are TRBV6-2 or TRBV6-3 and TRBJ2-3; D remains unclear. Germline CDR1 MNHEY, CDR2 SVGEGT. CDR3 size: 16 residues. V lost 5 bases and J 0 bases, leaving 15 bases between the germline ends. CDR3 protein: CASSTRPGDSTDTQYF. CDR3 DNA sequence: TGTGCCAGCAGTACTCGGCCCGGCGACAGCACAGATACGCAGTATTTT.

This sequence joins TRBV5-1 and TRBJ1-1; D call uncertain. Germline V gene sequence: CDR1 SGHRS, CDR2 YFSETQ. Deletions cut 1 base from V and 0 bases from J, with 10 bases between. The CDR3 has 15 residues. The CDR3 DNA sequence: TGCGCCAGCAGCTTGAGAGGAGAGATGAACACTGAAGCTTTCTTT. Its protein product is CASSLRGEMNTEAFF.

The chain combines TRBV3-1 (or the pseudogene TRBV3-2) with TRBJ1-2; the match to TRBD1 covers 7 bases. This CDR3 is 15 amino acids long. Trimming at V came to 0 bases and at J to 5 bases, leaving 6 bases not matched to a gene. Germline CDR1 and CDR2: LGHDT and YNNKEL (reference sequence). The chain's CDR3 is CASSQDIGGRYGYTF. DNA for the CDR3: TGTGCCAGCAGCCAAGATATAGGGGGCCGGTATGGCTACACCTTC.

The rearrangement uses TRBV9 and TRBJ1-3, with TRBD1 matching 8 bases. The CDR3 is made up of 15 amino acids. V dropped 7 bases and J dropped 2; count of bases not matched to a gene: 8. Per the germline V gene, CDR1 is SGDLS and CDR2 is YYNGEE. Here the CDR3 reads CASAPQGATGNTIYF. CDR3 coding DNA: TGTGCCAGCGCGCCTCAGGGGGCAACTGGAAACACCATATATTTT.

J is TRBJ1-1 and V is TRBV9, with TRBD1 matching 9 bases. The germline CDR1 and CDR2 sequences are SGDLS and YYNGEE. There are 14 residues in the CDR3. J gave up 4 bases and V 4 bases, and 5 bases lay outside the gene matches. In nucleotides, the CDR3 is TGTGCCAGCAGCCCCTCGGACAGGGGCACTGAAGCTTTCTTT. Translation: CASSPSDRGTEAFF.

The V and J genes are TRBV29-1 and TRBJ1-6; TRBD1 agrees at 7 bases. This CDR3 has 13 residues. V lost 4 bases and J lost 7; bases outside the gene matches: 4. Germline V gene sequence: CDR1 SQVTM, CDR2 ANQGSEA. The CDR3 DNA reads TGCAGCGTTGGTTCAGGGGGAAATTCACCCCTCCACTTT. Its protein product is CSVGSGGNSPLHF.